This TCR beta chain was captured in a study of T cells in tuberculosis. Points from the study as a whole: Smaller alpha distances in active tuberculosis partly reflected shorter CDR3-alpha lengths. Cases with active tuberculosis were adults, while controls were adolescents.

About this clone: No antigen is known for it.

CDR1 and CDR2 (germline): MNHNY, SVGAGI (reference sequence). The CDR3 is 16 residues long. V shed 6 bases, J shed 5 bases, and the junction held 13 bases outside the gene matches. Using immunoSEQ multiplex PCR, the repertoire was profiled, and TCRdb retains in-frame clones only, with some absent. The sample carries around 39,000 clones, 93% recorded once. At study entry, adolescents had tuberculin skin tests and IGRA screening. The chain uses TRBV6-6 and TRBJ1-1; 9 nucleotides align to TRBD1. This TCR was sampled from a donor between 10 and 29 years old with latent tuberculosis or without tuberculosis infection. Sequencing was carried out using PBMCs. The CDR3 coding sequence is TGTGCCAGCAGCAGGACCGGGACAGGGTGGAGGACTGAAGCTTTCTTT. It codes for CASSRTGTGWRTEAFF.